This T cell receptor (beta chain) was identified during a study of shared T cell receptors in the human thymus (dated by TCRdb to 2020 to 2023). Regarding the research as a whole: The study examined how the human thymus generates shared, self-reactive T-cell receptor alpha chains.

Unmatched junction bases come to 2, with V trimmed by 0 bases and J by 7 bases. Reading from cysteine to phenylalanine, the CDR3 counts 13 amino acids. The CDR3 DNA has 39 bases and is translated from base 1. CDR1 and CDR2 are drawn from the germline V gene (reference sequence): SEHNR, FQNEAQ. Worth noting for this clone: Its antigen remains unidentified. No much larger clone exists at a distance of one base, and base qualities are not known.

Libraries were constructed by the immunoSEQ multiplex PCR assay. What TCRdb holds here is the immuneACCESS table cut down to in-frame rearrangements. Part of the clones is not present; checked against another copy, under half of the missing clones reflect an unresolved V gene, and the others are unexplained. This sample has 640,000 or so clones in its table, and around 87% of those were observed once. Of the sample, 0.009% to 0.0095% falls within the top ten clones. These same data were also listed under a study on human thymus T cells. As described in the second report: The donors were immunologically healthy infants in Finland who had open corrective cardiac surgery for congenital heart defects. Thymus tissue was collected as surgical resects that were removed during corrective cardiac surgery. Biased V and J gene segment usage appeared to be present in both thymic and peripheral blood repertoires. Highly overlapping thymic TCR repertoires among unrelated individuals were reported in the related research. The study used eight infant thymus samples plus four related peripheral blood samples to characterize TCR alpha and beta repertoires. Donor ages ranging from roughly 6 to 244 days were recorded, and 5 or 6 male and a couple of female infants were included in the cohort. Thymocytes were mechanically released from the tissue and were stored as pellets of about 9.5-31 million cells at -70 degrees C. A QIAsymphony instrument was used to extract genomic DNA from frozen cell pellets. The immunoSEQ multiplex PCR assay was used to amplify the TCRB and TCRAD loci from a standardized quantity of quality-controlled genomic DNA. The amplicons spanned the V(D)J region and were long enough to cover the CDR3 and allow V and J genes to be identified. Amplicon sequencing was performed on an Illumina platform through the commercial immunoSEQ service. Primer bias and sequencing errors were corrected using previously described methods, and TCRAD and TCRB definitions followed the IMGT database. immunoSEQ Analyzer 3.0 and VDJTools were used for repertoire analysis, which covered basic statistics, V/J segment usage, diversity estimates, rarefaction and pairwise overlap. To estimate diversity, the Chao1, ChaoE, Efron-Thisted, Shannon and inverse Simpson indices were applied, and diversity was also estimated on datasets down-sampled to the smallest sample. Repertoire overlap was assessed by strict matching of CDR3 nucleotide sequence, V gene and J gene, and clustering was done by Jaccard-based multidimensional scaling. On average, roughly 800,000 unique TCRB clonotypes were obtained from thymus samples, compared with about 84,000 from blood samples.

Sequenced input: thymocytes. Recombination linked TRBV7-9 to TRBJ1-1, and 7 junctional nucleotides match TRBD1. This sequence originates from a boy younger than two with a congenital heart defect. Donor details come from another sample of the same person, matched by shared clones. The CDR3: CASSLADRREAFF. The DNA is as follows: TGTGCCAGCAGCTTAGCGGACAGGCGTGAAGCTTTCTTT.